This T cell receptor beta chain originates from a study of blood T cell repertoires in COVID-19. The wider study: Material from acute and convalescent COVID-19 was sourced from the United States, Italy and Spain. The analysed material was cDNA or gDNA that came from T cells, B-cell-depleted T cells, or PBMCs.

The CDR3 loop spans 16 amino acids. Germline loops: CDR1 SGHRS, CDR2 YFSETQ. V dropped 5 bases and J dropped 2; count of bases not matched to a gene: 5. Here immunoSEQ multiplex PCR was the method, and the copy in TCRdb shows in-frame clones only, minus some. The sample yields about 140,000 clones, about 82% seen once. This clone is a singleton in its sample. The source of this sequence is a woman aged 60 to 75 with acute or convalescent COVID-19. The chain couples TRBV5-1 to TRBJ2-2, with 11 bases matching TRBD2. Sample: peripheral blood. This CDR3 is CASSYGTSGNTGELFF. CDR3 sequence (DNA): TGCGCCAGCAGTTACGGGACTAGCGGAAACACCGGGGAGCTGTTTTTT.